The present T cell receptor (beta chain) was sequenced within a study of blood T cell repertoires in COVID-19. V was shortened by 2 bases and J by 3 bases, with 14 bases between the two germline ends. CDR3 length: 15 amino acids. CDR1 and CDR2 from the germline V gene are KGHSH and LQKENI. Profiled with immunoSEQ multiplex PCR; TCRdb holds only in-frame clones, not every one. The sample has a few hundred thousand clones, about 90% seen once; the top ten hold over 3%. V is TRBV18 and J is TRBJ2-7; D might be TRBD2 (6 bases). Sequencing was done on a sample of PBMCs or T cells enriched from blood (not recorded which). The TCR sequence derives from a woman between 35 and 50 years old who had been exposed to COVID-19. The CDR3: CASSPRDSYRYEQYF. The CDR3, as DNA: TGTGCCAGCTCACCAAGGGACTCCTACCGCTACGAGCAGTACTTC.